Each of the 22 T cell receptor beta chains below was sequenced from the same sample in a study of regulatory T cells in long-lasting Graves disease. Time point meaning: persistent/refractory GD, antithyroid drugs over 5 years with positive TRAb. PBMC-derived RNA was used for the TCR library. Sequencing libraries for TCR beta were prepared with iRepertoire HTBI primers and Arm-PCR of CDR3 regions. Each CDR3 protein gets one entry after TCRdb re-called the multiplex PCR reads with MiXCR. There are some 470,000 distinct CDR3 sequences in the sample; roughly 21% occur only once, and roughly 7.1% lies in the top ten. Sequencing used peripheral blood mononuclear cells (PBMCs), obtained when the disease was refractory, from a patient treated with antithyroid drugs. These receptors all come from a female donor with Graves disease.

Many counts were recorded for this clonotype. V and J are TRBV28 and TRBJ1-2; 11 nucleotides match TRBD1. There are 14 residues in the CDR3. Per germline, CDR1 MDHEN and CDR2 SYDVKM. J gave up 7 bases and V 5 bases, and 6 bases lay outside the gene matches. The CDR3 coding sequence is TGTGCCAGCAGTCCAACGGGACAGGGGGTTGGCTACACCTTC. This gives the protein CASSPTGQGVGYTF.

The CDR3 DNA follows: TGTGCCAGTAGTATTAAAGGGAGCTCCTATAATTCACCCCTCCACTTT. It encodes CASSIKGSSYNSPLHF. The rearrangement links TRBV19 to TRBJ1-6; D ambiguous. Germline V gene data show CDR1 as LNHDA and CDR2 as SQIVND (reference sequence). Trimming stripped 3 bases from V and 0 bases from J, with 9 bases between. CDR3 size: 16 residues.

This clonotype was found a few times. The chain has TRBV12-3 or TRBV12-4 and TRBJ1-4; D not certain. Trimming took off 2 bases at V and 7 bases at J, with 17 bases between the two ends. The CDR3 is 16 residues long. CDR3: CASSLWFSVGGEKLFF. The CDR3 nucleotides read TGTGCCAGCAGTTTATGGTTTTCAGTCGGTGGTGAAAAACTGTTTTTT.

J is TRBJ2-2 and V is TRBV11-3, with D possibly TRBD2 on 6 matching bases. This CDR3 is built from 17 residues. The V end lost 1 base, the J end lost 5 bases, and 17 bases lay between the germline ends. CDR1 is SGHNT and CDR2 is YENEEA in the germline V gene. The CDR3 region has the DNA TGTGCCAGCAGCTTAGTCTGGAGCCCCGGGGGAACCGGGGAGCTGTTTTTT. The encoded protein is CASSLVWSPGGTGELFF.

This clonotype came up many times. The V gene is TRBV20-1, the J gene TRBJ2-7, with unresolved D. The V gene lost 1 base and the J gene lost 1 base, with 11 bases spanning the gap. CDR3 size: 14 residues. The V gene's germline CDR1 is DFQATT and CDR2 SNEGSKA (reference sequence). The CDR3 protein is CSARGAYPSYEQYF. In nucleotides, the CDR3 is TGCAGTGCTAGAGGAGCCTACCCTTCCTACGAGCAGTACTTC.

This clonotype was seen ten or more times. This chain connects TRBV11-1 to TRBJ2-2; 8 bases line up with TRBD2. This CDR3 contains 15 residues. The germline V gene has CDR1 SGHAT and CDR2 FQDESV (reference sequence). The ends lost 5 bases at V and 4 bases at J; junction bases unmatched: 6. Here the CDR3 reads CASSLGSGSTGELFF. CDR3 DNA: TGTGCCAGCAGCCTGGGGAGCGGGAGCACCGGGGAGCTGTTTTTT. Based on the CDR3 plus reference TRBV11-1 and TRBJ2-2, the full variable domain is EAEVAQSPRYKITEKSQAVAFWCDPISGHATLYWYRQILGQGPELLVQFQDESVVDDSQLPKDRFSAERLKGVDSTLKIQPAELGDSAMYLCASSLGSGSTGELFFGEGSRLTVL.

This clonotype occurred many times. The genes are TRBV2 and TRBJ2-5; a possible D gene is TRBD1 (6 bases). Germline V gives CDR1 SNHLY, CDR2 FYNNEI. V was cut by 3 bases and J by 2 bases, with 10 bases left in between. The CDR3 totals 14 residues. CDR3 region: CASSESRGQETQYF. The CDR3 region has the DNA TGTGCCAGCAGTGAGTCAAGGGGGCAAGAGACCCAGTACTTC.

The chain carries TRBV27 and TRBJ2-1; TRBD1 might be the D (5 bases). This CDR3 has 13 amino acids. Germline assignment: CDR1 MNHEY and CDR2 SMNVEV (reference sequence). The V and J ends lost 2 bases and 13 bases respectively, with 15 bases between them. This chain's CDR3 is CASSLTVPRAQFF. DNA of the CDR3: TGTGCCAGCAGTTTAACGGTCCCCAGGGCCCAGTTCTTC.

This clonotype was detected only a few times. The V call is TRBV4-1, the J call TRBJ2-7, with 7 bases that match TRBD2. The V gene end was trimmed by 1 base and the J gene end by 7 bases; junction bases not matched to a gene: 4. Per the germline V gene, CDR1 is MGHRA and CDR2 is YSYEKL. This CDR3 region has 13 residues. CDR3 residues: CASSQGAGGEQYF. CDR3 in DNA: TGCGCCAGCAGCCAAGGGGCCGGGGGGGAGCAGTACTTC.

This clonotype appeared a few times. The CDR3, as DNA: TGTGCCAGTAGAAAGCGGGAGTTGAACACCGGGGAGCTGTTTTTT. Translation gives CASRKRELNTGELFF. The gene calls are TRBV19 and TRBJ2-2; 8 nucleotides match TRBD2. Losses at the gene ends were 6 bases for V and 1 base for J; bases not matched to a gene: 4. This CDR3 is built from 15 residues. The germline V gene encodes CDR1 LNHDA and CDR2 SQIVND (reference sequence).

This clonotype was seen more than once but under ten times. One junction end does not reproduce the germline sequence, and a read error may be involved. The V and J genes are TRBV9 and TRBJ1-4, with D possibly TRBD1 on 6 matching bases. Germline CDR1 reads SGDLS; CDR2 reads YYNGEE. This CDR3 has 14 residues. In DNA, the CDR3 is TGTGCCAGCAGCGTAGCGGGGGCTGGAGAAAAGCTGTTTTTT. Translation gives CASSVAGAGEKLFF.

The chain employs TRBV27 and TRBJ2-5; the D gene is possibly TRBD2 (6 bases). From germline, CDR1 is MNHEY and CDR2 SMNVEV (reference sequence). This CDR3 has 15 amino acids. Between the trimmed V and J ends, which lost 5 bases and 5 bases, there was a span of 18 bases. The CDR3 protein is CASSPKASAVETQYF. DNA of the CDR3: TGTGCCAGCAGTCCCAAGGCTAGCGCGGTGGAGACCCAGTACTTC.

This clonotype was recorded at least ten times. The genes are TRBV20-1 and TRBJ1-5; D possibly corresponds to TRBD1 (5 bases). This CDR3 has 15 residues. The V gene lost 6 bases and the J gene lost 3 bases, with 18 bases spanning the gap. CDR1 and CDR2 (germline): DFQATT, SNEGSKA (reference sequence). CDR3 in amino acids: CSAALGEGFNQPQHF. The CDR3 DNA reads as TGCAGTGCCGCCTTGGGGGAGGGATTCAATCAGCCCCAGCATTTT.

This clonotype was seen more than once but under ten times. The chain recombines TRBV14 with TRBJ1-6; D call uncertain. Trimming left V 1 base short and J 3 bases short, with 10 bases between. The length of the CDR3 is 16 residues. The germline CDR1 and CDR2 sequences are SGHDN and FVKESK. This CDR3 is CASSQGQWIYNSPLHF. DNA of the CDR3: TGTGCCAGCAGCCAAGGGCAATGGATCTATAATTCACCCCTCCACTTT.

This clonotype was counted at least ten times. The chain couples TRBV6-1 to TRBJ1-1; the match to TRBD1 covers 7 bases. CDR1 and CDR2 from the germline V gene are MNHNS and SASEGT. The CDR3 is 16 residues long. Trimming took 5 bases from V and 0 from J; bases not matched to a gene: 9. The CDR3 protein is CASSPLPGQMNTEAFF. The CDR3, as DNA: TGTGCCAGCAGTCCCCTTCCGGGACAGATGAACACTGAAGCTTTCTTT.

This clonotype appeared a few times. The gene calls are TRBV29-1 and TRBJ2-7, with 8 positions matching TRBD1. This CDR3 is 15 amino acids long. J gave up 2 bases and V 5 bases, and 11 bases lay outside the gene matches. Germline CDR1 is SQVTM and CDR2 is ANQGSEA. Written as DNA, the CDR3 is TGCAGCGTTATAAGAATGACAGGGGCCACCTACGAGCAGTACTTC. It yields the protein CSVIRMTGATYEQYF.

In this sample, this clonotype turned up many times. J is TRBJ2-3 and V is TRBV28; TRBD1 matches at 8 bases. This CDR3 contains 14 residues. Germline values: CDR1 MDHEN, CDR2 SYDVKM. Trimming at V came to 5 bases and at J to 5 bases, leaving 6 bases not matched to a gene. The CDR3 reads CASSLSGGRDTQYF. DNA for the CDR3: TGTGCCAGCAGTCTTTCAGGGGGCCGAGATACGCAGTATTTT.

This clonotype came up a few times. The chain recombines TRBV7-6 with TRBJ2-7; D remains unclear. The CDR3 totals 15 residues. Looked up from germline, CDR1 is SGHVS and CDR2 is FNYEAQ. The V end lost 0 bases, the J end lost 5 bases, and 14 bases lay between the germline ends. The CDR3 bases are TGTGCCAGCAGCTTAGCGGCGTTGCCTAATAACGAGCAGTACTTC. This translates into CASSLAALPNNEQYF.

The chain has TRBV12-5 and TRBJ2-1, with TRBD2 identical over 13 bases. V was pared by 1 base and J by 0 bases, with 12 bases of the junction left unmatched. CDR1 is LGHNT, CDR2 FRNRAP, per germline. CDR3 length: 21 residues. The CDR3, as DNA: TGTGCTAGTGGTTTGGGGCCGGGGCCGGGACTAGCGGGGAGCTCCTACAATGAGCAGTTCTTC. Protein product: CASGLGPGPGLAGSSYNEQFF.

This clonotype was observed at least ten times. The chain is built from TRBV6-5 and TRBJ1-1; D is uncertain. The V end was cut by 2 bases, the J end by 4 bases, with 11 bases between. The CDR3 is 14 amino acids. Germline lookup yields CDR1 MNHEY and CDR2 SVGAGI. CDR3: CASSYGAGGTEAFF. CDR3 DNA sequence: TGTGCCAGCAGTTACGGTGCGGGTGGCACTGAAGCTTTCTTT.

The CDR3 region is CASSSKGSGETQYF. The DNA of the CDR3 is TGTGCCAGCAGCTCCAAGGGTAGCGGGGAGACCCAGTACTTC. The chain combines TRBV7-3 with TRBJ2-5; 7 bases are shared with TRBD2. Per germline, CDR1 SGHTA and CDR2 FQGTGA. V lost 4 bases and J lost 5; bases outside the gene matches: 7. The CDR3 spans 14 residues.

V is TRBV18 and J is TRBJ1-4; the match to TRBD1 covers 8 bases. The V gene end was trimmed by 3 bases and the J gene end by 6 bases; junction bases not matched to a gene: 6. CDR1 and CDR2 (germline): KGHSH, LQKENI. The CDR3 sequence is 15 residues long. The DNA of the CDR3 is TGTGCCAGCTCACCGACGACAGGGGTAGATGAAAAACTGTTTTTT. This codes for CASSPTTGVDEKLFF.